The entry below describes one T cell receptor beta chain. These data come from a study of technical replicates of blood from several donors. This CDR3 comprises 15 residues. V was cut by 7 bases and J by 7 bases, with 20 bases left in between. Germline V CDR1 and CDR2: MNHNS, SASEGT. Clones were sequenced by immunoSEQ multiplex PCR, and TCRdb holds only the in-frame ones, with some missing. Of over 60,000 clones in the sample, roughly 93% are singletons; the top ten hold 0.2% to 0.3%. V is TRBV6-1 and J is TRBJ2-1, with D perhaps matching TRBD2 (6 bases). The receptor's source is a human donor in good health. The material sequenced was T cells isolated from PBMCs. CDR3 residues: CASTIYGGKRNEQFF. The CDR3 DNA reads TGTGCCAGCACCATATACGGGGGAAAGCGGAATGAGCAGTTCTTC.